Here is one T cell receptor (beta chain) with its context. This entry is derived from a study of T cells after yellow fever vaccination. Study details: It was SMART-Seq v4 Ultra Low Input that prepared the fractions with low cell numbers.

TCRdb fed the 5' RACE reads into MiXCR, producing one record per CDR3 protein. This sample has a few hundred thousand distinct CDR3 sequences, with 18% found just once. Germline trimming cut 0 bases from V and 1 base from J; bases unmatched to any gene: 5. This CDR3 has 17 residues. CDR1 and CDR2 (germline): MGHRA, YSYEKL. The sequencing used PBMCs, collected before the yellow fever booster vaccination. This TCR came from a man aged 18 to 29 who received the YFV17D yellow fever vaccine. The J gene is TRBJ2-3, the V gene TRBV4-1, with 9 nucleotides matching TRBD2. Here the CDR3 reads CASSQDGGGGGTDTQYF. For the CDR3, the DNA is TGCGCCAGCAGCCAAGATGGCGGGGGGGGAGGCACAGATACGCAGTATTTT.